Listed here are 25 T cell receptor beta chains from one sample, sequenced in a study of CD8 T cells in Susac syndrome. The RNA input was about 0.45 to 1 ug, and it was reverse transcribed with random hexamers. TCRdb itself ran the immunoSEQ multiplex PCR reads through MiXCR, one entry per CDR3 protein. The data contain some 150,000 distinct CDR3 sequences, 95% of them singletons. Source material: CD8+ T cells from PBMCs. The receptors stem from a human donor with multiple sclerosis.

V and J are TRBV30 and TRBJ2-7, with D tentatively TRBD1 (6 bases). The CDR3 spans 12 residues. Looked up from germline, CDR1 is GTSNPN and CDR2 is SVGIG (reference sequence). V lost 4 bases to trimming and J lost 1 base, with 8 bases between them. The CDR3 coding sequence is TGTGCCTGGACAGGGGTGTCCTACGAGCAGTACTTC. Protein: CAWTGVSYEQYF.

V is TRBV29-1 and J is TRBJ2-1; no definite D call. The germline V gene has CDR1 SQVTM and CDR2 ANQGSEA. Trimming pared 4 bases from V and 0 bases from J, leaving 7 bases between. The CDR3 is made up of 13 amino acids. CDR3 protein: CSVASSSYNEQFF. CDR3 DNA: TGCAGCGTTGCCTCCTCCTCCTACAATGAGCAGTTCTTC.

The chain uses TRBV7-6 and TRBJ2-1, with a weak D call TRBD1 (5 bases). This CDR3 is built from 15 residues. Germline V gene sequence: CDR1 SGHVS, CDR2 FNYEAQ. Trimming shortened V by 5 bases and J by 2 bases, and 13 bases separated the two germline ends. CDR3 residues: CASSGDRAAYNEQFF. For the CDR3, the DNA is TGTGCCAGCAGCGGCGACAGAGCCGCCTACAATGAGCAGTTCTTC.

The chain has TRBV13 and TRBJ2-7; 8 bases match TRBD1. The V gene's germline CDR1 is PRHDT and CDR2 FYEKMQ (reference sequence). V was pared by 3 bases and J by 4 bases, with 5 bases of the junction left unmatched. The CDR3 runs 14 residues. CDR3 DNA: TGTGCCAGCAGCTTTAGACAGGGGATTTACGAGCAGTACTTC. This codes for CASSFRQGIYEQYF.

The J gene is TRBJ2-5, the V gene TRBV6-5, with a tentative D call TRBD1 (5 bases). This CDR3 spans 14 amino acids. Trimming removed 2 bases from V and 1 base from J, with 8 bases in between. The V gene's germline CDR1 is MNHEY and CDR2 SVGAGI. Here the CDR3 DNA reads TGTGCCAGCAGTTACCAGGGCCTCCAAGAGACCCAGTACTTC. Protein sequence: CASSYQGLQETQYF.

In this sample, this clonotype turned up a few times. This chain links TRBV30 with TRBJ1-1; TRBD1 is a possible D gene (6 bases). Per the germline V gene, CDR1 is GTSNPN and CDR2 is SVGIG (reference sequence). The CDR3 consists of 13 residues. The ends were cut back, 2 bases at V and 4 bases at J, with 11 bases in the middle. The CDR3 region has the DNA TGTGCCTGGAGTCTCACAGGGTCCACTGAAGCTTTCTTT. Its translation is CAWSLTGSTEAFF.

In its sample, this clonotype was seen once. J is TRBJ1-4 and V is TRBV29-1; 11 bases align to TRBD1. J lost 4 bases, V lost 4 bases, and 8 bases had no gene match. The CDR3 totals 16 residues. Germline V CDR1 and CDR2: SQVTM, ANQGSEA. CDR3 nucleotides: TGCAGCGTTGCGGGGACAGGGGGAAAAGATAATGAAAAACTGTTTTTT. This sequence encodes CSVAGTGGKDNEKLFF.

The J gene is TRBJ2-2, the V gene TRBV5-1, with TRBD1 matching over 7 bases. The CDR3 has 15 residues. J gave up 5 bases and V 1 base, and 5 bases lay outside the gene matches. Germline V gives CDR1 SGHRS, CDR2 YFSETQ. CDR3 sequence: CASSLRQGLTGELFF. The CDR3 DNA reads as TGCGCCAGCAGCTTGAGACAGGGTTTGACCGGGGAGCTGTTTTTT.

This chain uses TRBV5-1 with TRBJ2-1, with D perhaps TRBD2 (5 bases). Germline CDR1 reads SGHRS; CDR2 reads YFSETQ. The CDR3 is 16 amino acids. Trimming removed 1 base from V and 4 bases from J, with 15 bases in between. CDR3 residues: CASSLPASFFYNEQFF. The CDR3 coding sequence is TGCGCCAGCAGCTTGCCCGCTAGCTTCTTTTACAATGAGCAGTTCTTC.

The genes are TRBV13 and TRBJ2-1, with TRBD2 identical over 8 bases. Germline CDR1 reads PRHDT; CDR2 reads FYEKMQ (reference sequence). V was clipped by 5 bases and J by 12 bases; unmatched bases: 3. The CDR3 is 11 amino acids. The CDR3 loop reads CASSVSGGQFF. CDR3 nucleotides: TGTGCCAGCAGCGTAAGCGGGGGGCAGTTCTTC.

This rearrangement joins TRBV11-3 to TRBJ1-1, with TRBD1 matching over 7 bases. This CDR3 is 12 amino acids long. CDR1 is SGHNT, CDR2 YENEEA, per germline. V shed 5 bases and J 9 bases; nucleotides not matched to a gene: 6. In DNA form, the CDR3 reads TGTGCCAGCAGCGTGGGGACAGCCAAAGCTTTCTTT. Protein sequence: CASSVGTAKAFF. Together with reference TRBV11-3 and TRBJ1-1, the CDR3 gives the full variable domain: EAGVVQSPRYKIIEKKQPVAFWCNPISGHNTLYWYLQNLGQGPELLIRYENEEAVDDSQLPKDRFSAERLKGVDSTLKIQPAELGDSAVYLCASSVGTAKAFFGQGTRLTVV.

V and J are TRBV9 and TRBJ2-1; D assignment may be TRBD1 or TRBD2 (5 bases each). This CDR3 region has 15 residues. The germline V and J ends were trimmed by 4 bases and 2 bases, with 13 bases remaining between them. The germline CDR1 and CDR2 sequences are SGDLS and YYNGEE. This CDR3 is CASSSRDPAYNEQFF. CDR3 nucleotides: TGTGCCAGCAGCTCCCGGGACCCGGCCTACAATGAGCAGTTCTTC.

This chain uses TRBV29-1 with TRBJ1-2, with D hard to call. Trimming took off 2 bases at V and 4 bases at J, with 8 bases between the two ends. From germline, CDR1 is SQVTM and CDR2 ANQGSEA. This CDR3 is 12 amino acids long. CDR3 nucleotide sequence: TGCAGCGTTGAAATGTTGAGCTATGGCTACACCTTC. It specifies CSVEMLSYGYTF.

The V gene is TRBV6-5, the J gene TRBJ1-2, with D maybe TRBD1 (5 bases). Germline-derived CDR1 and CDR2 are MNHEY and SVGAGI. This CDR3 comprises 13 residues. V dropped 0 bases and J dropped 8 bases, with 10 bases sitting between them. DNA of the CDR3: TGTGCCAGCAGTTACTCGACCAGGGCCGGCTACACCTTC. As protein: CASSYSTRAGYTF.

The V gene is TRBV20-1, the J gene TRBJ2-1; TRBD2 matches 7 bases. There are 17 residues in the CDR3. The germline V gene has CDR1 DFQATT and CDR2 SNEGSKA (reference sequence). With 1 base clipped from V and 3 bases from J, the junction kept 12 bases outside the gene matches. CDR3 nucleotides: TGCAGTGCTAGAGGGACTAGGGTAACCCCGGTCTACAATGAGCAGTTCTTC. It specifies CSARGTRVTPVYNEQFF.

V gene TRBV12-3 or TRBV12-4 combines with J gene TRBJ2-5; 8 nucleotides align to TRBD1. Unmatched junction bases numbered 3, after V lost 4 bases and J lost 2 bases. The CDR3 is made up of 14 amino acids. CDR3 amino acids: CASSSTGAQETQYF. The CDR3 coding sequence is TGTGCCAGCAGTTCGACAGGGGCTCAAGAGACCCAGTACTTC.

The chain carries TRBV5-1 and TRBJ2-7; 7 bases match TRBD1. Germline CDR1 is SGHRS and CDR2 is YFSETQ. Trimming took 4 bases from V and 2 from J; bases not matched to a gene: 12. This CDR3 has 16 amino acids. The CDR3 bases are TGCGCCAGCAGCACCAAACAGGGGATTAGGGCCTACGAGCAGTACTTC. It codes for CASSTKQGIRAYEQYF.

The chain carries TRBV7-8 and TRBJ2-7; possibly TRBD1 for D (6 bases). The CDR3 contains 13 residues. Germline V gene data show CDR1 as SGHVS and CDR2 as FQNEAQ. Deletions cut 8 bases from V and 2 bases from J, with 13 bases between. DNA for the CDR3: TGTGCCAGCTCCAAACAGGGAGCCTACGAGCAGTACGTC. Translating gives CASSKQGAYEQYV.

The rearrangement uses TRBV7-3 and TRBJ2-7; D may correspond to TRBD1 or TRBD2 (6 bases each). V dropped 1 base and J dropped 6 bases, with 16 bases sitting between them. CDR1 is SGHTA, CDR2 FQGTGA, per germline. The CDR3 is made up of 15 amino acids. CDR3 loop: CASSLRRQGTCEQYF. CDR3 bases: TGTGCCAGCAGCTTAAGACGTCAGGGGACTTGCGAGCAGTACTTC.

CDR3 coding DNA: TGCAGTGCTAGACCGTACCCCGAGAAAGAGACCCAGTACTTC. It encodes CSARPYPEKETQYF. The chain employs TRBV20-1 and TRBJ2-5; D is unclear. Germline V CDR1 and CDR2: DFQATT, SNEGSKA (reference sequence). The CDR3 has 14 amino acids. Between the trimmed V and J ends, which lost 2 bases and 3 bases, there was a span of 13 bases.

The chain employs TRBV10-2 and TRBJ2-1; the D is unclear. Between the trimmed V and J ends, which lost 3 bases and 9 bases, there was a span of 12 bases. In germline, CDR1 is WSHSY, CDR2 SAAADI. The CDR3 extends over 13 amino acids. This chain's CDR3 is CASSDGRWGEQFF. The CDR3 DNA is TGCGCCAGCAGTGATGGCCGGTGGGGTGAGCAGTTCTTC.

This chain connects TRBV9 to TRBJ2-3, with 11 bases aligning to TRBD2. The CDR3 has 16 amino acids. CDR1 and CDR2 (germline): SGDLS, YYNGEE. Trimming took 4 bases from V and 3 from J; bases not matched to a gene: 7. The CDR3 region is CASSTVAGGPTDTQYF. For the CDR3, the DNA is TGTGCCAGCAGCACTGTAGCGGGGGGGCCGACAGATACGCAGTATTTT.

The DNA for the CDR3 is TGCAGCGTTCCCAAGACGGGCGGGCAGCAGTACTTC. Translation: CSVPKTGGQQYF. The chain combines TRBV29-1 with TRBJ2-7; possibly TRBD2 for D (5 bases). V lost 5 bases and J lost 8, with 16 bases in between. The CDR3 contains 12 residues. CDR1 is SQVTM and CDR2 is ANQGSEA in the germline V gene.

The V and J genes are TRBV23-1 and TRBJ2-7; D ambiguous. TRBV23-1 is classed as an ORF, of uncertain function. The V end lost 2 bases, the J end lost 2 bases, and 10 bases lay between the germline ends. The CDR3 has 14 residues. In DNA, the CDR3 is TGCGCCAGCAGTCAAGCGTGTTCCCCCTACGAGCAGTACGTC. Protein: CASSQACSPYEQYV.

V gene TRBV7-9 combines with J gene TRBJ1-3; D is undetermined. Germline V CDR1 and CDR2: SEHNR, FQNEAQ (reference sequence). The CDR3 length is 15 residues. V was pared by 5 bases and J by 0 bases, with 11 bases between. The DNA for the CDR3 is TGTGCCAGCAGCCCGAGGATTCTCTCTGGAAACACCATATATTTT. It is translated as CASSPRILSGNTIYF. Full variable domain (remainder filled in from reference TRBV7-9 and TRBJ1-3): DTGVSQNPRHKITKRGQNVTFRCDPISEHNRLYWYRQTLGQGPEFLTYFQNEAQLEKSRLLSDRFSAERPKGSFSTLEIQRTEQGDSAMYLCASSPRILSGNTIYFGEGSWLTVV.